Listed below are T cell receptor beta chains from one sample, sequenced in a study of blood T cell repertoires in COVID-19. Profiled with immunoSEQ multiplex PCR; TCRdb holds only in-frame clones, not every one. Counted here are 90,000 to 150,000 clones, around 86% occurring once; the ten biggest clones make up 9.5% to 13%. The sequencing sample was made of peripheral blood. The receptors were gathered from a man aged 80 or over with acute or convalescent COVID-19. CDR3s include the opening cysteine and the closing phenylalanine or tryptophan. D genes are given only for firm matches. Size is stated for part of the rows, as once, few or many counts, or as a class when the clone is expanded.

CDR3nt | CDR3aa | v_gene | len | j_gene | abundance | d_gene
TGTGCCAGCAGCGAGTTTTTATATGGCTACACCTTC | CASSEFLYGYTF | TRBV6-2/TRBV6-3 | 12 | TRBJ1-2 | . | .
TGTGCCAGCAGTTACGGCACAGGGGGTGGAAACACCATATATTTT | CASSYGTGGGNTIYF | TRBV6-5 | 15 | TRBJ1-3 | . | TRBD1
TGTGCCAGCTCACTTTCGACTAGCGGCATTGGGGAGCAGTACTTC | CASSLSTSGIGEQYF | TRBV18 | 15 | TRBJ2-7 | . | TRBD2
TGTGCCAGCTCAGCGAACAGCGGTTTTACTACAGATACGCAGTATTTT | CASSANSGFTTDTQYF | TRBV18 | 16 | TRBJ2-3 | . | .
TGTGCCAGCAGCCCTGACAGGGCAGGCTACACCTTC | CASSPDRAGYTF | TRBV3-1/TRBV3-2 | 12 | TRBJ1-2 | . | TRBD1
TGTGCCAGTCAACAAATGGGGACAGGGGTTTCATACGAGCAGTACTTC | CASQQMGTGVSYEQYF | TRBV19 | 16 | TRBJ2-7 | . | TRBD1
TGCAGTGCTCCGAGAGGGGAGACCCAGTACTTC | CSAPRGETQYF | TRBV20-1 | 11 | TRBJ2-5 | . | .
TGCGCCAGCAGCTTGGGGGTTTCGGGACTAGCGAAGAGTCAAACCTACGAGCAGTACTTC | CASSLGVSGLAKSQTYEQYF | TRBV5-1 | 20 | TRBJ2-7 | . | TRBD2
TGTGCCACCGGAACAGGGAATGGAAACACCATATATTTT | CATGTGNGNTIYF | TRBV7-2 | 13 | TRBJ1-3 | . | .
TGTGCCAGCAAAGATCCAGGGAGAAACACCATATATTTT | CASKDPGRNTIYF | TRBV5-4 | 13 | TRBJ1-3 | . | .
TGTGCCAGCACTCCCCGACTAGCAGACACCGGGGAGCTGTTTTTT | CASTPRLADTGELFF | TRBV2 | 15 | TRBJ2-2 | . | TRBD2
TGTGCCAGCGACAGGGGGCGTCCTAGCGGGAGTCTCAATGAGCAGTTCTTC | CASDRGRPSGSLNEQFF | TRBV10-3 | 17 | TRBJ2-1 | . | .
TGTGCCAGCTCAACATTTCAGGGGGTAGATCAGCCCCAGCATTTT | CASSTFQGVDQPQHF | TRBV18 | 15 | TRBJ1-5 | . | TRBD1
TGTGCCAGCACCCCCCGCCCGGTCAACAGGGAAGGCACCGGGGAGCTGTTTTTT | CASTPRPVNREGTGELFF | TRBV3-1/TRBV3-2 | 18 | TRBJ2-2 | . | .
TGTGCCAGCAGCCAAGAGGCGGGAGCGGGCTACAATGAGCAGTTCTTC | CASSQEAGAGYNEQFF | TRBV3-1/TRBV3-2 | 16 | TRBJ2-1 | once | TRBD2
TGCGCCAGCAGCTTGGGCAGGGGAACAAGTCGGGACGTTGTTAACAATGAGCAGTTCTTC | CASSLGRGTSRDVVNNEQFF | TRBV5-1 | 20 | TRBJ2-1 | few | .
TGTGCCAGCAGCTCCCCGGGGTGGGCGGATACGCAGTATTTT | CASSSPGWADTQYF | TRBV7-3 | 14 | TRBJ2-3 | . | .